Presented here are 9 T cell receptor beta chains from one specimen sequenced in a study of CD8 T cells in ankylosing spondylitis. TCRdb redid the calling of the 5' RACE reads with MiXCR, one entry per CDR3 protein. The sample yields 160,000 or so distinct CDR3 sequences, around a tenth seen once. Sequencing used blood, either unsorted or a sorted T cell fraction (not recorded which). These receptors came from a female donor with ankylosing spondylitis or in good health (not recorded which).

CDR3 in amino acids: CASSPGTKSTDTQYF. CDR3 nucleotides: TGTGCCAGCAGCCCCGGGACCAAATCGACAGATACGCAGTATTTT. This chain joins TRBV7-9 and TRBJ2-3; D is possibly TRBD1 or TRBD2 (5 bases each). CDR3 size: 15 residues. The V end lost 5 bases, the J end lost 3 bases, and 15 bases lay between the germline ends. Germline values: CDR1 SEHNR, CDR2 FQNEAQ (reference sequence).

This clonotype was detected ten times or more. The rearrangement uses TRBV2 and TRBJ2-7; 9 bases are shared with TRBD1. Trimming removed 4 bases from V and 0 bases from J; junction bases left unmatched: 1. The germline gives CDR1 SNHLY, CDR2 FYNNEI. The CDR3 covers 14 residues. The CDR3 nucleotides read TGTGCCAGCAGTGCGGGACAGGGCTCCTACGAGCAGTACTTC. Translating it yields CASSAGQGSYEQYF.

The chain is built from TRBV4-1 and TRBJ2-2, with D perhaps matching TRBD2 (6 bases). There are 16 residues in the CDR3. Trimming took 2 bases from V and 7 from J, leaving 17 bases between them. Germline V gene sequence: CDR1 MGHRA, CDR2 YSYEKL. The CDR3 bases are TGCGCCAGCAGCCAAATTGCGGAGGGGAGTGGCGGGGAGCTGTTTTTT. Translated, it gives CASSQIAEGSGGELFF.

The chain links TRBV7-9 to TRBJ2-6, with D possibly called TRBD1 or TRBD2 (5 bases each). Trimming removed 4 bases at V and 0 bases at J, with 10 bases between. Germline V CDR1 and CDR2: SEHNR, FQNEAQ (reference sequence). CDR3 size: 16 residues. CDR3 sequence (DNA): TGTGCCAGCAGCTCTCGAGGGGCCTCTGGGGCCAACGTCCTGACTTTC. The encoded protein is CASSSRGASGANVLTF.

This clonotype was found a few times. The DNA for the CDR3 is TGTGCCAGCAGCCAGGGCCTTAGCGGGAGGGGTGAGCAGTTCTTC. This codes for CASSQGLSGRGEQFF. V and J are TRBV4-2 and TRBJ2-1, with 11 bases identical to TRBD2. The CDR3 contains 15 residues. Germline lookup yields CDR1 LGHNA and CDR2 YNFKEQ. V was pared by 3 bases and J by 9 bases, with 7 bases of the junction left unmatched.

This clonotype has only a few counts. This chain links TRBV9 with TRBJ2-7; D uncertain. V lost 3 bases to trimming and J lost 7 bases, with 8 bases between them. The V gene's germline CDR1 is SGDLS and CDR2 YYNGEE. The CDR3 contains 11 residues. The DNA of the CDR3 is TGTGCCAGCAGCGATGGTAGGGAGCAGTACTTC. Amino acids: CASSDGREQYF. Drawing the rest from reference TRBV9 and TRBJ2-7, the complete variable domain is DSGVTQTPKHLITATGQRVTLRCSPRSGDLSVYWYQQSLDQGLQFLIQYYNGEERAKGNILERFSAQQFPDLHSELNLSSLELGDSALYFCASSDGREQYFGPGTRLTVT.

CDR3 sequence reads: CASSQDTSRYEQYF. CDR3 coding DNA: TGCGCCAGCAGCCAAGATACGTCCCGTTACGAGCAGTACTTC. The chain is built from TRBV4-3 and TRBJ2-7; D not resolved. Germline assignment: CDR1 LGHNA and CDR2 YSLEER. V was pared by 0 bases and J by 4 bases, with 10 bases between. The CDR3 runs 14 residues.

The chain carries TRBV5-5 and TRBJ2-7; D assignment may be TRBD1 or TRBD2 (6 bases each). Trimming removed 4 bases from V and 5 bases from J, with 16 bases in between. The CDR3 totals 14 residues. Germline CDR1 and CDR2: SGHKS and YYEKEE (reference sequence). CDR3 sequence reads: CASSASGGHHEQYF. CDR3 nucleotide sequence: TGTGCCAGCAGCGCATCCGGGGGCCATCACGAGCAGTACTTC.

This clonotype appeared a few times. The CDR3 DNA is TGTGCCACCAGGGAGGGCAACACAGATACGCAGTATTTT. This gives the protein CATREGNTDTQYF. The chain combines TRBV24-1 with TRBJ2-3, with D perhaps TRBD2 (6 bases). There are 13 residues in the CDR3. Trimming took off 7 bases at V and 2 bases at J, with 9 bases between the two ends. From germline, CDR1 is KGHDR and CDR2 SFDVKD.